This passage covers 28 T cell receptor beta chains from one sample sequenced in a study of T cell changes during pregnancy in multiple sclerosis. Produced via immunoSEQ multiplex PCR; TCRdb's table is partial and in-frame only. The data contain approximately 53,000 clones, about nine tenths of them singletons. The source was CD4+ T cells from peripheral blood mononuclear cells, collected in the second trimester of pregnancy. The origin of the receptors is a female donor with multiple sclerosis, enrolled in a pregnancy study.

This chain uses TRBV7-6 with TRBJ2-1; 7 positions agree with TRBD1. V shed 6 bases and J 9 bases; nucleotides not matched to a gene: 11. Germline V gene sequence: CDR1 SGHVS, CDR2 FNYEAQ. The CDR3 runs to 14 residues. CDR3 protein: CASSPDRQGSEQFF. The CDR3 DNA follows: TGTGCCAGCAGTCCTGACCGACAGGGTTCTGAGCAGTTCTTC.

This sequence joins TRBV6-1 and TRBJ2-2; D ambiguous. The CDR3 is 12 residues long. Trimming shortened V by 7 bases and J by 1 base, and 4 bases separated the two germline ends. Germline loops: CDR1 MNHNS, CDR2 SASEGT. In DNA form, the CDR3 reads TGTGCCAGCACCAAGAACACCGGGGAGCTGTTTTTT. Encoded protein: CASTKNTGELFF.

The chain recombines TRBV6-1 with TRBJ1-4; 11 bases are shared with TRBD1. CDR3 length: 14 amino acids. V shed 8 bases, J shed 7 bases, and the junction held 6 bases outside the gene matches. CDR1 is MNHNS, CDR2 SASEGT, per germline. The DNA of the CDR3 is TGTGCCAGCGGCCGCGGGACAGGGGGTGAAAAACTGTTTTTT. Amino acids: CASGRGTGGEKLFF.

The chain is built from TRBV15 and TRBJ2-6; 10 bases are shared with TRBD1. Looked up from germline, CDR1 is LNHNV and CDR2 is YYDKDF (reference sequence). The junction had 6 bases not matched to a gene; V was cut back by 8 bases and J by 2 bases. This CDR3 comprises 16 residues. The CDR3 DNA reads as TGTGCCACCTCAGCAGGGACAGGGGCTGGGGCCAACGTCCTGACTTTC. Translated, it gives CATSAGTGAGANVLTF.

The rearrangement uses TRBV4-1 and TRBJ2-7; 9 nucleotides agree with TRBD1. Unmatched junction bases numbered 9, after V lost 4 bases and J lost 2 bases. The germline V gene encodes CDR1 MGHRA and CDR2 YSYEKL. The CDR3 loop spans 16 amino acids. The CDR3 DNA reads TGCGCCAGCAGCCGCGGATCCGGGACAGGGACCTACGAGCAGTACTTC. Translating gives CASSRGSGTGTYEQYF.

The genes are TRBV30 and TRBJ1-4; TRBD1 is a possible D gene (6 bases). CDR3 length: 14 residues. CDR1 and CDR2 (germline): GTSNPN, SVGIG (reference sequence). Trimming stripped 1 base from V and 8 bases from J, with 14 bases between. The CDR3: CAWSAPGEGEKLFF. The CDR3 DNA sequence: TGTGCCTGGAGTGCCCCAGGGGAAGGGGAAAAACTGTTTTTT. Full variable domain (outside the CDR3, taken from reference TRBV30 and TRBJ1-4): SQTIHQWPATLVQPVGSPLSLECTVEGTSNPNLYWYRQAAGRGLQLLFYSVGIGQISSEVPQNLSASRPQDRQFILSSKKLLLSDSGFYLCAWSAPGEGEKLFFGSGTQLSVL.

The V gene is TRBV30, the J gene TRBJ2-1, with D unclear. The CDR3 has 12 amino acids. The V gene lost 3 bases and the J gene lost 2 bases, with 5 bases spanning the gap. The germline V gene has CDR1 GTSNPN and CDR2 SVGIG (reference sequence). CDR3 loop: CAWRAPYNEQFF. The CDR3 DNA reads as TGTGCCTGGAGGGCCCCCTACAATGAGCAGTTCTTC.

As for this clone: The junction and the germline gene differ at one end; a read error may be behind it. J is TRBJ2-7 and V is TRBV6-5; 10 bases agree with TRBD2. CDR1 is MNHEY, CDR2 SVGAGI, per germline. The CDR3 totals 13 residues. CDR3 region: CATSTLAGVGQYF. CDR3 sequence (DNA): TGTGCCACCAGTACGCTAGCGGGGGTAGGGCAGTACTTC.

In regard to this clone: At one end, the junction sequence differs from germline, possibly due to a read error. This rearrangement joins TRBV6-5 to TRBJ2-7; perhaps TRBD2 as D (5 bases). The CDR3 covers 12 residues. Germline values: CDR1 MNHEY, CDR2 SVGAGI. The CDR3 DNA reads TGTGCCAGCAAAAATAAGCTCGGGGTTTCTGACTTC. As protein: CASKNKLGVSDF.

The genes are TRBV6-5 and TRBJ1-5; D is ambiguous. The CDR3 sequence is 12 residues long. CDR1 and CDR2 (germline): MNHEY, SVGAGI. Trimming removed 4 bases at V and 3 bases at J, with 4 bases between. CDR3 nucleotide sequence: TGTGCCAGCAGTTTTATCAATCAGCCCCAGCATTTT. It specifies CASSFINQPQHF.

The CDR3 reads CASSLVVFDGTEAFF. CDR3 nucleotide sequence: TGCGCCAGCAGCTTGGTTGTCTTTGACGGGACTGAAGCTTTCTTT. J is TRBJ1-1 and V is TRBV5-1; no firm D call. Germline loops: CDR1 SGHRS, CDR2 YFSETQ. CDR3 length equals 15 residues. V lost 0 bases and J lost 5, with 14 bases in between. Full variable domain (outside the CDR3, taken from reference TRBV5-1 and TRBJ1-1): KAGVTQTPRYLIKTRGQQVTLSCSPISGHRSVSWYQQTPGQGLQFLFEYFSETQRNKGNFPGRFSGRQFSNSRSEMNVSTLELGDSALYLCASSLVVFDGTEAFFGQGTRLTVV.

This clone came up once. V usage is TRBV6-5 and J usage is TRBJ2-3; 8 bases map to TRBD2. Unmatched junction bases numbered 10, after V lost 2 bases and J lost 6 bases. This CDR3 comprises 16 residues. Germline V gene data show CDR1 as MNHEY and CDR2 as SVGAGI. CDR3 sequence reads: CASSYAPPGGQDTQYF. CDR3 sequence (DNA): TGTGCCAGCAGTTACGCCCCACCGGGGGGGCAGGATACGCAGTATTTT.

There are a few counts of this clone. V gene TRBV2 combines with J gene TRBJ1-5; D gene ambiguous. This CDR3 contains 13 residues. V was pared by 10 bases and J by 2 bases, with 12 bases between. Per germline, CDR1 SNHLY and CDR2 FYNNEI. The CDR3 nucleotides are TGTGCCATGTCTAGGGAGGGCAATCAGCCCCAGCATTTT. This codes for CAMSREGNQPQHF.

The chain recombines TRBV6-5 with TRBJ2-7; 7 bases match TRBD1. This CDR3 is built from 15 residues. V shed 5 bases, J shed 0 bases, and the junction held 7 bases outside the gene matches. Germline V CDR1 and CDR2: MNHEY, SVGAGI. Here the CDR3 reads CASSPRQGPSYEQYF. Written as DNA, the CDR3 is TGTGCCAGCAGTCCACGACAGGGCCCCTCCTACGAGCAGTACTTC.

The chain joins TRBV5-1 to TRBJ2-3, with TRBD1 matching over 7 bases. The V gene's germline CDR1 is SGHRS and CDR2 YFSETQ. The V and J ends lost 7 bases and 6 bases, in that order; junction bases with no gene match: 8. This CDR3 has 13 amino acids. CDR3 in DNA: TGCGCCAGCGCGTATAGGGGGCCGGATACGCAGTATTTT. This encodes CASAYRGPDTQYF.

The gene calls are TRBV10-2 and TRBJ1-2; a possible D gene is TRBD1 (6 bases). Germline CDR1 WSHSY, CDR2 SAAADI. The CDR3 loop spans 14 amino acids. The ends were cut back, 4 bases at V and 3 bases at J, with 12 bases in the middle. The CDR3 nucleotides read TGCGCCAGCAGTGGGGGGGGCGGATACTATGGCTACACCTTC. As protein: CASSGGGGYYGYTF.

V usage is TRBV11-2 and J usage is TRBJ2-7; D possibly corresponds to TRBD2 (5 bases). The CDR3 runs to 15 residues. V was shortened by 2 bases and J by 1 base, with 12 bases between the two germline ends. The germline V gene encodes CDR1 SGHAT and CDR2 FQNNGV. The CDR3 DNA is TGTGCCAGCAGCTTAACCAGCGGTCGGTCCTACGAGCAGTACTTC. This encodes CASSLTSGRSYEQYF.

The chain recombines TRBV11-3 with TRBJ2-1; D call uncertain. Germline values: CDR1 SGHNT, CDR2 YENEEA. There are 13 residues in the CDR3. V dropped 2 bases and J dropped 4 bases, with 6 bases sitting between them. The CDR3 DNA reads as TGTGCCAGCAGCTTAACAGAATACAATGAGCAGTTCTTC. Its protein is CASSLTEYNEQFF.

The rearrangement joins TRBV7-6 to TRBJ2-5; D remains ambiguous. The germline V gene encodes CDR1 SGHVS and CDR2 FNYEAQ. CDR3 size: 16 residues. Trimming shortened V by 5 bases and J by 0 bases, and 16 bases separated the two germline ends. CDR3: CASSPSARSYQETQYF. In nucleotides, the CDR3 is TGTGCCAGCAGCCCAAGTGCGCGGTCCTACCAAGAGACCCAGTACTTC. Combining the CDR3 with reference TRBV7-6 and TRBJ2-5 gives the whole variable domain GAGVSQSPRYKVTKRGQDVALRCDPISGHVSLYWYRQALGQGPEFLTYFNYEAQQDKSGLPNDRFSAERPEGSISTLTIQRTEQRDSAMYRCASSPSARSYQETQYFGPGTRLLVL.

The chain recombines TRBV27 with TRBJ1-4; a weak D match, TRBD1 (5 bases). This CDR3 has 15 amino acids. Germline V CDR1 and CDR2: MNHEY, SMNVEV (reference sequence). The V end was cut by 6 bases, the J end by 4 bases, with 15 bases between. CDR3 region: CASSRLGGSNEKLFF. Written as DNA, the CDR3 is TGTGCCAGCAGCCGCCTCGGGGGGAGTAATGAAAAACTGTTTTTT.

The CDR3: CASSLRDSNTEAFF. The CDR3 DNA is TGTGCCAGCAGCCTCCGGGACTCGAACACTGAAGCTTTCTTT. The gene calls are TRBV27 and TRBJ1-1; tentative D call: TRBD1 (5 bases). V was cut by 6 bases and J by 1 base, with 12 bases left in between. From germline, CDR1 is MNHEY and CDR2 SMNVEV (reference sequence). This CDR3 comprises 14 residues.

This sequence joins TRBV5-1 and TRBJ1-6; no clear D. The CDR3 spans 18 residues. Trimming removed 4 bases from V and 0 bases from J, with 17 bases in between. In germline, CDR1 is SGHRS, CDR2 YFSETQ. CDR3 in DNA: TGCGCCAGCAGCCCCATGGTGGGCGTAAGCTCCTATAATTCACCCCTCCACTTT. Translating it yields CASSPMVGVSSYNSPLHF.

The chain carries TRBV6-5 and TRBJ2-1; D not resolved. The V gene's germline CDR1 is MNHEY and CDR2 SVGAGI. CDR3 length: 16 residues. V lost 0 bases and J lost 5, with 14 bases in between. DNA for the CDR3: TGTGCCAGCAGTTACTCAGCTGGAGATCTTCACAATGAGCAGTTCTTC. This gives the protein CASSYSAGDLHNEQFF.

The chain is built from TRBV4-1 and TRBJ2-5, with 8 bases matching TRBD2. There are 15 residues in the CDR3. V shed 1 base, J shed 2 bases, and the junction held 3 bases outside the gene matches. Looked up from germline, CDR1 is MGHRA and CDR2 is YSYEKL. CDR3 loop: CASSQGLANQETQYF. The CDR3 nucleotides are TGCGCCAGCAGCCAAGGACTAGCGAATCAAGAGACCCAGTACTTC.

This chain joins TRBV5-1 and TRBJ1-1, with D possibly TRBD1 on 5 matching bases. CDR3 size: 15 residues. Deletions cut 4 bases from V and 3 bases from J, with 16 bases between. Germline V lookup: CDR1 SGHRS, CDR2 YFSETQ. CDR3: CASSRGDASDTEAFF. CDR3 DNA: TGCGCCAGCAGCCGGGGGGATGCCTCGGACACTGAAGCTTTCTTT.

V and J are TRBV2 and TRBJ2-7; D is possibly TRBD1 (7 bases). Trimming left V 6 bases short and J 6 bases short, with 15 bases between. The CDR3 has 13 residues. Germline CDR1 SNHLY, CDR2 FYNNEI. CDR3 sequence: CASSGYQGGEQYF. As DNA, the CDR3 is TGTGCCAGCAGCGGCTACCAGGGGGGCGAGCAGTACTTC.

CDR3 residues: CASSQGVQTPLHF. CDR3 coding DNA: TGTGCCAGCAGCCAAGGAGTACAGACACCCCTCCACTTT. The chain recombines TRBV14 with TRBJ1-6; no clear D. The CDR3 is 13 residues long. Trimming stripped 1 base from V and 11 bases from J, with 9 bases between. The germline V gene has CDR1 SGHDN and CDR2 FVKESK.

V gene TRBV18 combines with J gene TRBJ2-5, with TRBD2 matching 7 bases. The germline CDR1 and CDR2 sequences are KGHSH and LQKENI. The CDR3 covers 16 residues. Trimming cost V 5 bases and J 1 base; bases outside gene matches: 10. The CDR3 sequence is CASSGDGGGPQETQYF. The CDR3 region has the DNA TGTGCCAGCTCAGGGGACGGCGGGGGTCCCCAAGAGACCCAGTACTTC.